The 5 T cell receptor beta chains reported below all come from one sample, sequenced in a study of regulatory dendritic cells for organ transplantation. Generated by immunoSEQ multiplex PCR, the TCRdb table keeps only in-frame clones and is missing some. Of about 28,000 clones listed, approximately 77% are singletons. The sample was naive CD8+ T cells from blood. Subset denoted: CD45RA+ naive T cells. The receptors derive from a human donor in good health.

The chain uses TRBV9 and TRBJ2-1; TRBD2 matches at 12 bases. Germline-derived CDR1 and CDR2 are SGDLS and YYNGEE. The CDR3 totals 16 residues. J lost 7 bases, V lost 0 bases, and 5 bases had no gene match. The CDR3 region has the DNA TGTGCCAGCAGCGTAGGCGCTAGCGGGGGGGCTAATGAGCAGTTCTTC. Its protein is CASSVGASGGANEQFF. The whole variable domain, remainder taken from reference TRBV9 and TRBJ2-1, is DSGVTQTPKHLITATGQRVTLRCSPRSGDLSVYWYQQSLDQGLQFLIQYYNGEERAKGNILERFSAQQFPDLHSELNLSSLELGDSALYFCASSVGASGGANEQFFGPGTRLTVL.

CDR3 coding DNA: TGCACCAGCAGCCCTTTAGCGGGAGACACAGATACGCAGTATTTT. This sequence encodes CTSSPLAGDTDTQYF. This chain uses TRBV1 with TRBJ2-3; the DNA was not compared with TRBD2, the D call given in the table. TRBV1 is a known pseudogene. The CDR3 contains 15 residues.

This clone was counted between two and nine times. V usage is TRBV11-2 and J usage is TRBJ2-7; the match to TRBD2 covers 7 bases. CDR1 is SGHAT, CDR2 FQNNGV, per germline. CDR3 length: 13 amino acids. The CDR3 region is CASTGGLSYEQYF. CDR3 coding DNA: TGTGCTTCTACGGGGGGTCTCTCCTACGAGCAGTACTTC.

This clone was recorded a few times. The chain couples TRBV7-9 to TRBJ1-6; tentatively, D is TRBD1 (5 bases). Germline CDR1 SEHNR, CDR2 FQNEAQ (reference sequence). Between the trimmed V and J ends, which lost 3 bases and 4 bases, there was a span of 7 bases. The CDR3 sequence is 14 residues long. The CDR3 loop reads CASSFPGYNSPLHF. Written as DNA, the CDR3 is TGTGCCAGCAGCTTCCCAGGGTATAATTCACCCCTCCACTTT.

The chain joins TRBV4-3 to TRBJ2-1; 11 positions agree with TRBD2. V lost 3 bases and J lost 5; bases outside the gene matches: 6. In germline, CDR1 is LGHNA, CDR2 YSLEER. This CDR3 has 16 residues. The CDR3 DNA reads TGCGCCAGCAGCCAGGGTACTAGCGGGGGAAACAATGAGCAGTTCTTC. Protein: CASSQGTSGGNNEQFF.